Shown below are 24 T cell receptor beta chains from a single sample sequenced in a study of blood T cell repertoires in COVID-19. The data were produced by immunoSEQ multiplex PCR, yet TCRdb's version contains in-frame clones alone and is incomplete. This repertoire shows under 250,000 clones, roughly 80% found once; its top ten account for roughly 5.6%. Source material: peripheral blood. The receptors were gathered from a woman in her forties with COVID-19, enrolled during active disease.

Ten or more counts support this clone. CDR3 sequence (DNA): TGTGCCTGGATGTACCGGGACAGCTATTATAATTCACCCCTCCACTTT. It encodes CAWMYRDSYYNSPLHF. The chain employs TRBV30 and TRBJ1-6, with TRBD1 matching over 7 bases. This CDR3 region has 16 residues. V gave up 4 bases and J gave up 4 bases; unmatched junction bases: 10. Germline V gene data show CDR1 as GTSNPN and CDR2 as SVGIG (reference sequence).

The genes are TRBV6-5 and TRBJ1-3; a possible D gene is TRBD1 (6 bases). V shed 6 bases and J shed 2 bases, with 14 bases lying between them. The CDR3 is 15 amino acids. Germline CDR1 and CDR2: MNHEY and SVGAGI. The CDR3 spells CASRTGLEAGNTIYF. CDR3 nucleotides: TGTGCCAGCAGAACAGGGTTAGAAGCTGGAAACACCATATATTTT.

Here the CDR3 reads CAWAPGSGVGPLHF. CDR3 nucleotides: TGTGCCTGGGCCCCAGGGTCGGGAGTCGGACCCCTCCACTTT. This chain connects TRBV30 to TRBJ1-6; the D gene is possibly TRBD1 (5 bases). The germline CDR1 and CDR2 sequences are GTSNPN and SVGIG (reference sequence). The CDR3 contains 14 residues. Between the trimmed V and J ends, which lost 5 bases and 12 bases, there was a span of 20 bases.

The J gene is TRBJ1-1, the V gene TRBV3-1 (or the pseudogene TRBV3-2); D is perhaps TRBD1 (6 bases). CDR1 LGHDT and CDR2 YNNKEL come from the germline V gene (reference sequence). V was trimmed by 4 bases and J by 8 bases, leaving 11 bases between them. There are 12 residues in the CDR3. The CDR3: CASSLTQGEAFF. DNA for the CDR3: TGTGCCAGCAGCCTGACACAGGGAGAAGCTTTCTTT.

The chain carries TRBV12-5 and TRBJ2-7; no clear D. V lost 2 bases and J lost 3, with 8 bases in between. CDR1 is LGHNT and CDR2 is FRNRAP in the germline V gene. This CDR3 is 13 amino acids long. CDR3 DNA sequence: TGTGCTAGTGGTTTGCCCCCTAGCTACGAGCAGTACTTC. Its translation: CASGLPPSYEQYF.

The gene calls are TRBV7-9 and TRBJ2-3; D possibly corresponds to TRBD1 (5 bases). This CDR3 spans 16 amino acids. Germline assignment: CDR1 SEHNR and CDR2 FQNEAQ (reference sequence). The V end lost 5 bases, the J end lost 4 bases, and 19 bases lay between the germline ends. The chain's CDR3 is CASSLPDLRGADTQYF. Here the CDR3 DNA reads TGTGCCAGCAGCCTCCCGGACCTTAGGGGTGCAGATACGCAGTATTTT. Full variable domain (rest looked up from reference TRBV7-9 and TRBJ2-3): DTGVSQNPRHKITKRGQNVTFRCDPISEHNRLYWYRQTLGQGPEFLTYFQNEAQLEKSRLLSDRFSAERPKGSFSTLEIQRTEQGDSAMYLCASSLPDLRGADTQYFGPGTRLTVL.

This chain joins TRBV29-1 and TRBJ1-1; a possible D gene is TRBD1 (6 bases). Germline V gene sequence: CDR1 SQVTM, CDR2 ANQGSEA. The V gene lost 4 bases and the J gene lost 2 bases, with 17 bases spanning the gap. This CDR3 spans 15 amino acids. The CDR3 sequence: CSVVVGASFNTEAFF. The CDR3 DNA sequence: TGCAGCGTTGTTGTGGGGGCCTCATTTAACACTGAAGCTTTCTTT. The whole variable domain, remainder taken from reference TRBV29-1 and TRBJ1-1, is SAVISQKPSRDICQRGTSLTIQCQVDSQVTMMFWYRQQPGQSLTLIATANQGSEATYESGFVIDKFPISRPNLTFSTLTVSNMSPEDSSIYLCSVVVGASFNTEAFFGQGTRLTVV.

The chain recombines TRBV30 with TRBJ1-5, with TRBD1 matching 7 bases. The CDR3 sequence is 15 residues long. Unmatched junction bases numbered 7, after V lost 2 bases and J lost 3 bases. Germline values: CDR1 GTSNPN, CDR2 SVGIG (reference sequence). The CDR3, as DNA: TGTGCCTGGAGTCACCGGGACAGAAACAATCAGCCCCAGCATTTT. Its protein is CAWSHRDRNNQPQHF.

The V gene is TRBV20-1, the J gene TRBJ2-3; D is unresolved. This CDR3 contains 8 residues. CDR1 is DFQATT and CDR2 is SNEGSKA in the germline V gene (reference sequence). V was trimmed by 6 bases and J by 13 bases, leaving 8 bases between them. The CDR3 DNA sequence: TGCAGTGCCAGCCGGGAGTATTTT. Residues: CSASREYF.

This clone was recorded only once. CDR3 protein: CASSQERFSHYEQYF. In DNA, the CDR3 is TGTGCCAGCAGCCAAGAGCGGTTTTCCCACTACGAGCAGTACTTC. V and J are TRBV4-2 and TRBJ2-7, with D uncertain. This CDR3 spans 15 amino acids. Germline CDR1 is LGHNA and CDR2 is YNFKEQ. V was pared by 0 bases and J by 3 bases, with 12 bases between.

The chain has TRBV19 and TRBJ2-1; D is possibly TRBD2 (5 bases). Between the trimmed V and J ends, which lost 3 bases and 9 bases, there was a span of 21 bases. The CDR3 loop spans 16 amino acids. Germline-derived CDR1 and CDR2 are LNHDA and SQIVND (reference sequence). The CDR3 nucleotides are TGTGCCAGTAGTATTATTAGCGTGACTGGGTGGGGTGAGCAGTTCTTC. Protein product: CASSIISVTGWGEQFF.

The chain links TRBV5-6 to TRBJ1-1; 7 bases are a match to TRBD1. Unmatched junction bases numbered 16, after V lost 5 bases and J lost 6 bases. This CDR3 contains 16 residues. Germline CDR1 is SGHDT and CDR2 is YYEEEE. The CDR3 protein is CASSWRGRRWNAEAFF. The CDR3 bases are TGTGCCAGCAGTTGGAGGGGGCGCCGATGGAATGCTGAAGCTTTCTTT.

The gene calls are TRBV2 and TRBJ1-6, with TRBD1 identical over 10 bases. Germline V gives CDR1 SNHLY, CDR2 FYNNEI. There are 14 residues in the CDR3. V trimming: 6 bases; J trimming: 9 bases; junction bases outside the gene matches: 5. CDR3 residues: CASRGTGEGSPLHF. In DNA, the CDR3 is TGTGCCAGCAGGGGGACAGGGGAGGGTTCACCCCTCCACTTT.

This chain links TRBV6-6 with TRBJ2-1, with TRBD2 identical over 8 bases. Trimming took 5 bases from V and 4 from J; bases not matched to a gene: 4. CDR3 length: 14 residues. Per germline, CDR1 MNHNY and CDR2 SVGAGI (reference sequence). The CDR3 nucleotides are TGTGCCAGCAGTAGCGGGAGCCTTTACAATGAGCAGTTCTTC. This sequence encodes CASSSGSLYNEQFF.

The chain has TRBV29-1 and TRBJ2-1; TRBD1 might be the D (7 bases). The germline gives CDR1 SQVTM, CDR2 ANQGSEA. Trimming removed 4 bases at V and 12 bases at J, with 22 bases between. The CDR3 covers 14 residues. As DNA, the CDR3 is TGCAGCGTTGGGCAAGGGGGGAGACAGGGCACGCAGTTCTTC. Its protein is CSVGQGGRQGTQFF.

In its sample, this clone was seen once. The rearrangement uses TRBV5-4 and TRBJ2-1, with 8 bases identical to TRBD2. The CDR3 covers 15 residues. Germline-derived CDR1 and CDR2 are SGHNT and YYREEE (reference sequence). The trim removed 4 bases at V and 9 bases at J, leaving 12 bases unmatched. The CDR3 nucleotides read TGTGCCAGCAGCCCGGGGGGACTAGGGGCTTTTGAGCAGTTCTTC. As protein: CASSPGGLGAFEQFF.

This clone was seen many times. V and J are TRBV5-5 and TRBJ1-6; D uncertain. The CDR3 loop spans 15 amino acids. The germline V gene has CDR1 SGHKS and CDR2 YYEKEE (reference sequence). V was pared by 1 base and J by 10 bases, with 15 bases between. The CDR3 loop is CASSLHGGSESPLHF. The CDR3 region has the DNA TGTGCCAGCAGCTTGCATGGAGGGTCAGAATCACCCCTCCACTTT.

V is TRBV10-1 and J is TRBJ2-1; D is unclear. CDR3 length equals 13 residues. Trimming cost V 0 bases and J 4 bases, with 4 bases left between them. From germline, CDR1 is WNHNN and CDR2 SYGVQD (reference sequence). In DNA form, the CDR3 reads TGCGCCAGCAGTGAGTCTAGTTACAATGAGCAGTTCTTC. Its translation is CASSESSYNEQFF.

The rearrangement uses TRBV19 and TRBJ1-4; no reliable D call. The germline gives CDR1 LNHDA, CDR2 SQIVND (reference sequence). The CDR3 loop spans 13 amino acids. The germline V and J ends were trimmed by 7 bases and 10 bases, with 16 bases remaining between them. The CDR3 region is CASNEASIGKLFF. The CDR3 coding sequence is TGTGCCAGTAATGAGGCCAGTATAGGAAAACTGTTTTTT.

The rearrangement uses TRBV7-2 and TRBJ2-3; perhaps TRBD2 as D (6 bases). Trimming took off 2 bases at V and 8 bases at J, with 23 bases between the two ends. This CDR3 is 17 amino acids long. Per the germline V gene, CDR1 is SGHTA and CDR2 is FQGNSA. The CDR3 coding sequence is TGTGCCAGCAGCTTAACCCGTGACTTAGCGGTGGGCGGTACGCAGTATTTT. This gives the protein CASSLTRDLAVGGTQYF.

V and J are TRBV30 and TRBJ1-3, with D tentatively TRBD1 (5 bases). The CDR3 is 13 amino acids. Trimming took 5 bases from V and 3 from J, leaving 11 bases between them. Germline loops: CDR1 GTSNPN, CDR2 SVGIG (reference sequence). In DNA form, the CDR3 reads TGTGCCTGGGTCCTCGGGGGTGGAAACACCATATATTTT. Protein: CAWVLGGGNTIYF.

This clone has only one observation. V is TRBV28 and J is TRBJ1-2; maybe TRBD1 (5 bases). CDR3 length: 11 amino acids. V was trimmed by 4 bases and J by 8 bases, leaving 8 bases between them. Germline V gene sequence: CDR1 MDHEN, CDR2 SYDVKM. This chain's CDR3 is CASSWGQGYTF. DNA for the CDR3: TGTGCCAGCAGTTGGGGCCAGGGCTACACCTTC.

The chain recombines TRBV7-3 with TRBJ2-3, with 13 bases matching TRBD2. CDR3 length: 15 residues. Germline CDR1 is SGHTA and CDR2 is FQGTGA. V dropped 5 bases and J dropped 6; count of bases not matched to a gene: 5. CDR3 amino acids: CASSPGLAGLDTQYF. CDR3 coding DNA: TGTGCCAGCAGCCCGGGACTAGCGGGGCTCGATACGCAGTATTTT.

A few counts support this clone. This chain links TRBV20-1 with TRBJ2-7; D is unresolved. Germline assignment: CDR1 DFQATT and CDR2 SNEGSKA (reference sequence). This CDR3 has 11 residues. Trimming removed 3 bases at V and 5 bases at J, with 8 bases between. DNA of the CDR3: TGCAGTGCTAGGTTAGAGCACGAGCAGTACTTC. Encoded protein: CSARLEHEQYF.